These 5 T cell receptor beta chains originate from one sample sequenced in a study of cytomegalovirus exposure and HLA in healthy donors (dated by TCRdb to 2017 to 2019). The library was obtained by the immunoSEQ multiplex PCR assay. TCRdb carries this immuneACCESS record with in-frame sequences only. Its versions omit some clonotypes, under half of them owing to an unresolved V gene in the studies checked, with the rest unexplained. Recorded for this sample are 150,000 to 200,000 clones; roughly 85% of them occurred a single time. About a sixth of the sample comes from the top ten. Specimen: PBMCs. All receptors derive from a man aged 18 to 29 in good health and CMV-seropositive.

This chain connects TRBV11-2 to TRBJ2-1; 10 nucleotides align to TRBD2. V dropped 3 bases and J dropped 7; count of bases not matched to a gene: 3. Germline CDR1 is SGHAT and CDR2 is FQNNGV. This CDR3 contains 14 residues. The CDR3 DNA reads TGTGCCAGCAGCTTCTCACTAGCGGGGAATGAGCAGTTCTTC. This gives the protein CASSFSLAGNEQFF.

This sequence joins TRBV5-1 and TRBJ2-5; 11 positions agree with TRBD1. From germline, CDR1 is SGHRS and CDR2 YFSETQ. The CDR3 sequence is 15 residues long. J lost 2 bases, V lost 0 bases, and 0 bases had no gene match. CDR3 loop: CASSLGDRGQETQYF. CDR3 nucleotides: TGCGCCAGCAGCTTGGGGGACAGGGGGCAAGAGACCCAGTACTTC.

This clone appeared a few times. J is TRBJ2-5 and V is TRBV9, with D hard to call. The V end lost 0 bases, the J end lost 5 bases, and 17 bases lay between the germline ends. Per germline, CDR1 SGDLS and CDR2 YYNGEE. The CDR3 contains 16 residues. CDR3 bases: TGTGCCAGCAGCGTAGGCCCAGCGCATGGAAGTGAGACCCAGTACTTC. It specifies CASSVGPAHGSETQYF.

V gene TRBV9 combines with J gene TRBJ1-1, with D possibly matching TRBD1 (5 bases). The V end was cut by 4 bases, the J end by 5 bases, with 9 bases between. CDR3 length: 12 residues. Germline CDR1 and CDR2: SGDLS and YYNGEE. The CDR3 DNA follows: TGTGCCAGCAGCTCCCAGGGTACTGAAGCTTTCTTT. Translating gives CASSSQGTEAFF.

The CDR3 reads CAWSVVPATANYGYTF. CDR3 DNA sequence: TGTGCCTGGAGTGTAGTTCCGGCGACAGCGAACTATGGCTACACCTTC. The rearrangement joins TRBV30 to TRBJ1-2, with D tentatively TRBD1 (5 bases). V shed 0 bases and J shed 2 bases, with 16 bases lying between them. Germline assignment: CDR1 GTSNPN and CDR2 SVGIG (reference sequence). The CDR3 contains 16 residues.